This T cell receptor beta chain stems from a study of CDR3 diversity in severe acne. As for this clonotype: No conserved phenylalanine or tryptophan is present at the end of the CDR3, so a read error is the likely explanation.

V lost 3 bases and J lost 7, with 22 bases in between. The CDR3 runs to 17 residues. Germline values: CDR1 SEHNR, CDR2 FQNEAQ (reference sequence). TCRdb reanalysed the PCR reads using MiXCR and keeps one entry per CDR3 protein. The sample shows more than 85,000 distinct CDR3 sequences, 51% of them seen only once. The V and J genes are TRBV7-9 and TRBJ1-5; D ambiguous. This receptor was obtained from a male donor with acne. Sequencing was done on a sample of blood. For the CDR3, the DNA is TGTGCCAGCAGCTTTTCGGTCATAGGTCAGAGAAACCAGCCCCAGCATCTT. Amino acids: CASSFSVIGQRNQPQHL.